The 13 T cell receptor beta chains reported below all come from one sample, sequenced in a study of memory CD4+ T cells and cytomegalovirus serostatus (dated by TCRdb to 2018 to 2020). The library was built by means of the immunoSEQ multiplex PCR assay. The table was pulled from immuneACCESS by TCRdb, which kept in-frame rearrangements only. Such tables lose some clones; where checked, under half of the loss comes from unresolved V genes, and the rest has no known cause. This sample has 30,000 to 40,000 clones in its table, and approximately 79% of those were observed once. Together, the top ten hold over 4.5% of the sample. Single viable CD3+CD4+CD8-CD45RO+ cells were sorted as memory CD4+ T cells on a FACSAria II. Material for sequencing was memory CD4+ T cells from blood. Receptors originate from an adult in good health and CMV-seropositive.

This clone occurred once. In nucleotides, the CDR3 is TGCGCCAGCAGCCTCGACAGGGGTCTTAATGAAAAACTGTTTTTT. Its protein is CASSLDRGLNEKLFF. V is TRBV4-3 and J is TRBJ1-4, with TRBD1 matching over 8 bases. V was clipped by 4 bases and J by 4 bases; unmatched bases: 5. This CDR3 has 15 amino acids. Germline values: CDR1 LGHNA, CDR2 YSLEER.

The rearrangement links TRBV6-1 to TRBJ1-6; unclear D gene. This CDR3 region has 15 residues. Trimming pared 1 base from V and 6 bases from J, leaving 10 bases between. Germline lookup yields CDR1 MNHNS and CDR2 SASEGT. CDR3 sequence (DNA): TGTGCCAGCAGTGAAGTTGGCAGCTTTAATTCACCCCTCCACTTT. Encoded protein: CASSEVGSFNSPLHF.

The chain uses TRBV20-1 and TRBJ2-7, with TRBD1 matching over 8 bases. This CDR3 is built from 11 residues. From germline, CDR1 is DFQATT and CDR2 SNEGSKA (reference sequence). Trimming cost V 4 bases and J 7 bases; bases outside gene matches: 3. The CDR3 loop reads CSANRGEEQYF. The CDR3 bases are TGCAGTGCTAACAGGGGGGAGGAGCAGTACTTC.

The table lists this clone with a count of one. The genes are TRBV18 and TRBJ1-4; D is possibly TRBD1 (5 bases). The CDR3 runs to 15 residues. V was trimmed by 6 bases and J by 5 bases, leaving 16 bases between them. CDR1 and CDR2 from the germline V gene are KGHSH and LQKENI. Here the CDR3 DNA reads TGTGCCAGCTCTCCGGGACTACCCGGGAATGAAAAACTGTTTTTT. The encoded protein is CASSPGLPGNEKLFF.

V gene TRBV7-2 combines with J gene TRBJ2-3, with D possibly being TRBD2 (5 bases). The germline gives CDR1 SGHTA, CDR2 FQGNSA. There are 15 residues in the CDR3. V dropped 4 bases and J dropped 3 bases, with 14 bases sitting between them. The CDR3 DNA reads as TGTGCCAGCAGCTACTCCGGGATCAAAACAGATACGCAGTATTTT. Its protein product is CASSYSGIKTDTQYF.

This clone came up once. The chain recombines TRBV7-8 with TRBJ2-2; D might be TRBD2 (5 bases). This CDR3 is built from 16 residues. Germline CDR1 is SGHVS and CDR2 is FQNEAQ. Trimming removed 5 bases at V and 0 bases at J, with 13 bases between. The CDR3 DNA sequence: TGTGCCAGCAGCCCTAGGAGGACGTCGAACACCGGGGAGCTGTTTTTT. This encodes CASSPRRTSNTGELFF.

The V call is TRBV7-2, the J call TRBJ2-1; D tentatively fits TRBD1 or TRBD2 (6 bases each). The V gene lost 6 bases and the J gene lost 3 bases, with 12 bases spanning the gap. This CDR3 is built from 14 residues. Looked up from germline, CDR1 is SGHTA and CDR2 is FQGNSA. The CDR3 bases are TGTGCCAGCAGGAGGGGGGCTGGCTACAATGAGCAGTTCTTC. The encoded protein is CASRRGAGYNEQFF.

This clone was recorded once. The chain joins TRBV28 to TRBJ1-2; D might be TRBD1 (5 bases). Germline V gene lookup returns CDR1 MDHEN and CDR2 SYDVKM. V lost 5 bases to trimming and J lost 5 bases, with 24 bases between them. The CDR3 runs 17 residues. For the CDR3, the DNA is TGTGCCAGCAGTCTCCGGGACGGATCTCTCTCAATATATGGCTACACCTTC. Encoded protein: CASSLRDGSLSIYGYTF.

This clone was seen a few times. The gene calls are TRBV4-2 and TRBJ1-6, with D maybe TRBD1 (6 bases). Germline V lookup: CDR1 LGHNA, CDR2 YNFKEQ. The CDR3 is 15 amino acids. With 4 bases removed from V and 6 bases from J, the gap between germline ends came to 13 bases. Here the CDR3 reads CASSPDREFNSPLHF. CDR3 bases: TGTGCCAGCAGCCCGGACAGAGAATTTAATTCACCCCTCCACTTT.

V and J are TRBV6-5 and TRBJ2-1; D is unresolved. V shed 6 bases and J shed 0 bases, with 12 bases lying between them. CDR3 length: 15 residues. Germline loops: CDR1 MNHEY, CDR2 SVGAGI. The CDR3 bases are TGTGCCAGCAGCCCCAAGGCTATCTCCTACAATGAGCAGTTCTTC. Protein sequence: CASSPKAISYNEQFF.

This clone was picked up one time. This chain links TRBV7-2 with TRBJ2-1; TRBD1 aligns across 9 bases. The V segment lost 1 base and the J segment 8 bases; nucleotides outside the gene matches: 9. Germline V lookup: CDR1 SGHTA, CDR2 FQGNSA. The CDR3 loop spans 16 amino acids. CDR3 protein: CASSLVGDRVGHEQFF. The CDR3 DNA reads as TGTGCCAGCAGCTTAGTGGGGGACAGGGTAGGCCATGAGCAGTTCTTC.

The J gene is TRBJ1-1, the V gene TRBV4-3, with a possible D match to TRBD1 (5 bases). This CDR3 is 15 amino acids long. With 1 base removed from V and 2 bases from J, the gap between germline ends came to 11 bases. Germline-derived CDR1 and CDR2 are LGHNA and YSLEER. For the CDR3, the DNA is TGCGCCAGCAGCCAAGTTGGGGGTATAAACACTGAAGCTTTCTTT. Protein sequence: CASSQVGGINTEAFF.

The count of this clone is one. The chain uses TRBV7-2 and TRBJ1-1; D is possibly TRBD1 (6 bases). The germline V gene encodes CDR1 SGHTA and CDR2 FQGNSA. Between the trimmed V and J ends, which lost 5 bases and 0 bases, there was a span of 16 bases. This CDR3 contains 16 residues. The CDR3 sequence: CASSLLGGPMNTEAFF. The CDR3 DNA is TGTGCCAGCAGCCTGCTAGGGGGGCCTATGAACACTGAAGCTTTCTTT.